A selection of T cell receptor beta chains follows, all from one sample in a study of blood T cell repertoires in COVID-19. TCRdb's copy holds only in-frame clones and misses some; the assay was immunoSEQ multiplex PCR. This sample yields over 250,000 clones, of which about 81% are seen a single time; roughly 1.5% belongs to the top ten. The sample was peripheral blood. These TCRs come from a human donor with COVID-19, enrolled during active disease. The donor label of this sample is uncertain. Both conserved end residues are part of each CDR3. D genes are given only for firm matches. The size entry is marked missing in some rows and otherwise reads once, few, many or a size class.

>TRBJ2-1|TRBV27|-|-
TGTGCCAGCAGTTTAATGCGAGGGGGCTCCTACAATGAGCAGTTCTTC
CASSLMRGGSYNEQFF
>TRBJ1-2|TRBV29-1|TRBD1|-
TGCAGCGTAGGGGCAGGGGGCGCTTCCTCTGGCTACACCTTC
CSVGAGGASSGYTF
>TRBJ2-1|TRBV14|TRBD2|-
TGTGCCAGCAGCCAACTAGCGGGAGTAAACTATGAGCAGTTCTTC
CASSQLAGVNYEQFF
>TRBJ2-1|TRBV5-1|TRBD2|-
TGCGCCAGCAGCGAGGGACTAGCGGGAGGCCTCGGGGTTTACAATGAGCAGTTCTTC
CASSEGLAGGLGVYNEQFF
>TRBJ2-7|TRBV9|-|-
TGTGCCAGCAGCGTAGGTTGGGGGGAAGCCTACGAGCAGTACTTC
CASSVGWGEAYEQYF
>TRBJ1-1|TRBV10-3|-|-
TGTGCCATCAGTGAGTCCGGGAGGGCTGAAGCTTTCTTT
CAISESGRAEAFF
>TRBJ2-2|TRBV5-1|-|once
TGCGCCAGCAGCTTGTCTAGGACTAATACCGGGGAGCTGTTTTTT
CASSLSRTNTGELFF
>TRBJ2-7|TRBV6-2/TRBV6-3|TRBD2|few
TGTGCCAGCGGCCTAGCGGGAGGTACCTACGAGCAGTACTTC
CASGLAGGTYEQYF
>TRBJ1-4|TRBV29-1|-|-
TGCAGCGTAAGAGGACAAAGAGATGAAAAACTGTTTTTT
CSVRGQRDEKLFF
>TRBJ2-5|TRBV6-2/TRBV6-3|TRBD2|-
TGTGCCAGCAGTTACCAAACCCGGATAGCGGGAGGTCTAGAGACCCAGTACTTC
CASSYQTRIAGGLETQYF
>TRBJ1-2|TRBV11-1|TRBD1|few
TGTGCCAGCAGCTCGAGGAGTGGGACAGTCTATGGCTACACCTTC
CASSSRSGTVYGYTF
>TRBJ2-1|TRBV5-1|TRBD2|-
TGCGCCAGCAGCTCGCCGGTAGCGGGAGGGCCCCTCCGTGAGCAGTTCTTC
CASSSPVAGGPLREQFF
>TRBJ2-7|TRBV28|-|-
TGTGCCAGCACGGGACTGGCCCCCTACGAGCAGTACTTC
CASTGLAPYEQYF
>TRBJ1-1|TRBV19|TRBD1|-
TGTGCCAGTAAGGGGGCGGAAGCTTTCTTT
CASKGAEAFF
>TRBJ2-1|TRBV2|-|-
TGTGCCAGCAGCTCGAGGAGGGCGGGACTGAACTACAATGAGCAGTTCTTC
CASSSRRAGLNYNEQFF
>TRBJ1-2|TRBV6-1|TRBD1|few
TGTGCCAGCAGTGAAGCCGGACAGGGTTCCTTCTATGGCTACACCTTC
CASSEAGQGSFYGYTF
>TRBJ1-2|TRBV7-9|-|-
TGTGCCAGCAGCTTAGCGCTAGGGACACCTTTCTATGGCTACACCTTC
CASSLALGTPFYGYTF
>TRBJ2-7|TRBV7-3|TRBD1|-
TGTGCCAGCAGCTTAGGACAGGGGATTGGCGAGCAGTACTTC
CASSLGQGIGEQYF
>TRBJ2-7|TRBV5-4|TRBD1|once
TGTGCCAGCAGCTCGGAACCCGGGACAGGGGGGTACGAGCAGTACTTC
CASSSEPGTGGYEQYF
>TRBJ1-1|TRBV7-3|-|once
TGTGCCAGCAGCCCTCTCACGGGGGGCACTGAAGCTTTCTTT
CASSPLTGGTEAFF
>TRBJ1-2|TRBV7-9|-|-
TGTGCCAGCACCGCCGGGGGACGTGGCTATGGCTACACCTTC
CASTAGGRGYGYTF
>TRBJ2-1|TRBV25-1|TRBD2|-
TGTGCCAGCAGTGAAGGTCAGCGGGAGATTTACAATGAGCAGTTCTTC
CASSEGQREIYNEQFF
>TRBJ1-1|TRBV19|-|-
TGTGCCAGTAGTAGGTTTATACGGGGGGATGAAGCTTTCTTT
CASSRFIRGDEAFF
>TRBJ2-1|TRBV7-8|-|-
TGTGCCAGCAGCTTAGACTACGAGAACAATGAGCAGTTCTTC
CASSLDYENNEQFF
>TRBJ2-3|TRBV7-9|-|-
TGTGCCAGCAGCTTAGTTGCAGGGGCGGCAGATACGCAGTATTTT
CASSLVAGAADTQYF
>TRBJ2-1|TRBV21-1|-|-
TGTGCCAGCAGCCTGACGCCGGGAGGCCCGTATCATCACTCCTACAATGAGCAGTTCTTC
CASSLTPGGPYHHSYNEQFF
>TRBJ2-1|TRBV30|TRBD2|-
TGTGCCTGGAGTCTAGGACTAGCGGGAGGTGATGAGCAGTTCTTC
CAWSLGLAGGDEQFF
>TRBJ1-4|TRBV7-9|-|-
TGTGCCAGCAGCAAACAGGCGACGAATGAAAAACTGTTTTTT
CASSKQATNEKLFF
>TRBJ1-2|TRBV5-1|-|-
TGCGCCAGCAGAATGGACGGGGAACCTAACTATGGCTACACCTTC
CASRMDGEPNYGYTF
>TRBJ2-5|TRBV7-2|-|-
TGTGCCAGCAGCTTGTACGGGACTGGGGAAGAGACCCAGTACTTC
CASSLYGTGEETQYF
>TRBJ2-5|TRBV9|-|-
TGTGCCAGCAGCGAAAACCCGACAGGCCAGTACTTC
CASSENPTGQYF
>TRBJ2-7|TRBV27|TRBD2|-
TGTGCCACCAGTTCCTTTCGAGCGGGAGGGCCCTACGAGCAGTACTTC
CATSSFRAGGPYEQYF
>TRBJ2-5|TRBV5-5|-|few
TGTGCCAGCAGCGAGGGTGGTCTCTCGTTACGCAGTATGAAGACCCAGTACTTC
CASSEGGLSLRSMKTQYF
>TRBJ1-2|TRBV5-1|-|-
TGCGCCAGCAGCATACAGGGCCCGCCGGATGGCTACACCTTC
CASSIQGPPDGYTF
>TRBJ2-1|TRBV27|TRBD2|-
TGTGCCAGCAGTTTATCCAGGGGACTAGCCAACAATGAGCAGTTCTTC
CASSLSRGLANNEQFF
>TRBJ2-3|TRBV19|-|-
TGTGCCAGTAGTCCCCGTCCCGGACAGAGCACAGATACGCAGTATTTT
CASSPRPGQSTDTQYF
>TRBJ1-1|TRBV27|TRBD1|few
TGTGCCAGCAGTCCTAGACAGGGGGCGCTGGGCACTGAAGCTTTCTTT
CASSPRQGALGTEAFF
>TRBJ1-5|TRBV19|-|once
TGTGCCAGTAGTACGACAGCTTATAGCAATCAGCCCCAGCATTTT
CASSTTAYSNQPQHF
>TRBJ1-2|TRBV9|TRBD1|-
TGTGCCAGCAGCCCGCGGACAGGGTTCGGCGGCTACACCTTC
CASSPRTGFGGYTF
>TRBJ1-5|TRBV5-4|-|once
TGTGCCAGCAGCCTGGGGGGGCGGGATCAGCCCCAGCATTTT
CASSLGGRDQPQHF
>TRBJ2-7|TRBV18|-|-
TGTGCCAGCTCACCACCCCGGGGGGCAGGGAACGAGCAGTACTTC
CASSPPRGAGNEQYF
>TRBJ1-4|TRBV28|TRBD1|-
TGTGCCAGCAGAACCGGGACAGGCCATGAAAAACTGTTTTTT
CASRTGTGHEKLFF
>TRBJ2-7|TRBV7-2|TRBD2|-
TGTGCCAGCAGCTTAGAAAGGACTAGCCTTAGAAGGAGCGAGCAGTACTTC
CASSLERTSLRRSEQYF
>TRBJ2-7|TRBV5-6|TRBD1|-
TGTGCCAGCAGCCCGGACAGGGGGATCTCCTACGAGCAGTACTTC
CASSPDRGISYEQYF
>TRBJ2-7|TRBV30|-|-
TGTGCCTGGAATGGGGGGAGGCAGTACGAGCAGTACTTC
CAWNGGRQYEQYF